This entry lists 15 T cell receptor beta chains sequenced from one sample in a study of blood T cell repertoires in COVID-19. The method was immunoSEQ multiplex PCR; TCRdb's version includes in-frame clones alone and lacks a portion of them. The sample carries some 100,000 clones, 89% recorded once. Sequencing was carried out using peripheral blood. The receptor source for this set is a woman between 65 and 79 years old with acute or convalescent COVID-19.

CDR3 coding DNA: TGTGCCAGCAGGCCCCGCGGGAGGCGGAATGAAAAACTGTTTTTT. Translation: CASRPRGRRNEKLFF. The chain employs TRBV28 and TRBJ1-4; D ambiguous. This CDR3 spans 15 amino acids. Germline V gene data show CDR1 as MDHEN and CDR2 as SYDVKM. V shed 6 bases and J shed 5 bases, with 16 bases lying between them.

This chain connects TRBV7-6 to TRBJ2-7; a possible D gene is TRBD2 (5 bases). Trimming removed 5 bases at V and 0 bases at J, with 11 bases between. Germline loops: CDR1 SGHVS, CDR2 FNYEAQ. CDR3 size: 14 residues. Here the CDR3 DNA reads TGTGCCAGCAGCCACGGACTCAGCTCCTACGAGCAGTACTTC. Its translation is CASSHGLSSYEQYF.

The J gene is TRBJ2-2, the V gene TRBV19; D remains ambiguous. This CDR3 has 14 residues. V was shortened by 6 bases and J by 4 bases, with 12 bases between the two germline ends. CDR1 LNHDA and CDR2 SQIVND come from the germline V gene (reference sequence). DNA for the CDR3: TGTGCCAGTAGACGGGTCGACTCCACCGGGGAGCTGTTTTTT. It codes for CASRRVDSTGELFF.

This rearrangement joins TRBV10-2 to TRBJ1-2; 8 bases map to TRBD1. Trimming removed 5 bases from V and 4 bases from J; junction bases left unmatched: 6. This CDR3 contains 14 residues. Germline CDR1 reads WSHSY; CDR2 reads SAAADI. This CDR3 reads CASSLGDRSYGYTF. CDR3 DNA sequence: TGCGCCAGCAGTTTAGGGGACAGGAGCTATGGCTACACCTTC.

This chain connects TRBV2 to TRBJ2-7; 9 positions agree with TRBD1. CDR3 length: 14 residues. Germline loops: CDR1 SNHLY, CDR2 FYNNEI. After removal of 6 bases from V and 2 bases from J, the junction contained 5 bases not matched to a gene. The CDR3 protein is CASRGQGPPYEQYF. The CDR3 DNA follows: TGTGCCAGCAGGGGACAGGGCCCTCCCTACGAGCAGTACTTC. Full variable domain (rest looked up from reference TRBV2 and TRBJ2-7): EPEVTQTPSHQVTQMGQEVILRCVPISNHLYFYWYRQILGQKVEFLVSFYNNEISEKSEIFDDQFSVERPDGSNFTLKIRSTKLEDSAMYFCASRGQGPPYEQYFGPGTRLTVT.

This chain links TRBV28 with TRBJ1-1; D possibly corresponds to TRBD1 (5 bases). Per germline, CDR1 MDHEN and CDR2 SYDVKM. The germline V and J ends were trimmed by 5 bases and 1 base, with 14 bases remaining between them. The CDR3 has 15 residues. The CDR3 sequence is CASSLIRVRNTEAFF. The CDR3 DNA is TGTGCCAGCAGTCTTATCAGGGTTAGGAACACTGAAGCTTTCTTT. Complete variable domain (other parts from reference TRBV28 and TRBJ1-1): DVKVTQSSRYLVKRTGEKVFLECVQDMDHENMFWYRQDPGLGLRLIYFSYDVKMKEKGDIPEGYSVSREKKERFSLILESASTNQTSMYLCASSLIRVRNTEAFFGQGTRLTVV.

This sequence joins TRBV6-5 and TRBJ1-5; tentative D call: TRBD1 (5 bases). Looked up from germline, CDR1 is MNHEY and CDR2 is SVGAGI. Trimming stripped 1 base from V and 4 bases from J, with 11 bases between. This CDR3 contains 15 residues. The CDR3 here is CASSYLGGSNQPQHF. The CDR3 nucleotides read TGTGCCAGCAGTTACTTGGGGGGTTCAAATCAGCCCCAGCATTTT.

The gene calls are TRBV5-5 and TRBJ1-4; 11 nucleotides align to TRBD1. J gave up 11 bases and V 2 bases, and 5 bases lay outside the gene matches. The length of the CDR3 is 14 residues. Germline-derived CDR1 and CDR2 are SGHKS and YYEKEE (reference sequence). The CDR3 DNA reads as TGTGCCAGCAGCTTCGGACAGGGGGCGGGGAAACTGTTTTTT. This encodes CASSFGQGAGKLFF.

V gene TRBV3-1 (or the pseudogene TRBV3-2) combines with J gene TRBJ1-2, with D possibly matching TRBD1 (5 bases). Germline-derived CDR1 and CDR2 are LGHDT and YNNKEL (reference sequence). The V and J ends lost 4 bases and 4 bases respectively, with 10 bases between them. The CDR3 totals 13 residues. CDR3 coding DNA: TGTGCCAGCAGCCCCGGGGGAGTCTATGGCTACACCTTC. Translation: CASSPGGVYGYTF.

V and J are TRBV7-2 and TRBJ2-4; 12 bases are shared with TRBD2. J lost 7 bases, V lost 2 bases, and 3 bases had no gene match. The CDR3 consists of 15 residues. The germline V gene has CDR1 SGHTA and CDR2 FQGNSA. The DNA for the CDR3 is TGTGCCAGCAGCTTACAGCTAGCGGGAGGGAACATTCAGTACTTC. Its translation: CASSLQLAGGNIQYF.

This clone was seen once. This sequence joins TRBV5-5 and TRBJ1-1, with D perhaps matching TRBD1 (6 bases). The CDR3 has 15 amino acids. Germline-derived CDR1 and CDR2 are SGHKS and YYEKEE (reference sequence). The V end lost 2 bases, the J end lost 1 base, and 12 bases lay between the germline ends. CDR3 residues: CASSFQAGANTEAFF. DNA of the CDR3: TGTGCCAGCAGCTTCCAGGCAGGGGCGAACACTGAAGCTTTCTTT.

The chain has TRBV19 and TRBJ2-3; the match to TRBD2 covers 8 bases. The CDR3 is 11 residues long. The J segment lost 5 bases and the V segment lost 11 bases, leaving 3 bases of the junction unmatched. CDR1 and CDR2 (germline): LNHDA, SQIVND (reference sequence). CDR3 sequence reads: CAAAGGDTQYF. DNA for the CDR3: TGTGCCGCGGCGGGGGGAGATACGCAGTATTTT.

The CDR3 nucleotides are TGTGCCAGCAGCTTGGGGGGGAGGCCCTATAATTCACCCCTCCACTTT. It is translated as CASSLGGRPYNSPLHF. V is TRBV7-9 and J is TRBJ1-6; D is possibly TRBD1 (5 bases). The germline V and J ends were trimmed by 3 bases and 2 bases, with 11 bases remaining between them. Looked up from germline, CDR1 is SEHNR and CDR2 is FQNEAQ (reference sequence). This CDR3 is built from 16 residues.

The chain couples TRBV19 to TRBJ1-1; the match to TRBD1 covers 7 bases. The V gene end was trimmed by 11 bases and the J gene end by 4 bases; junction bases not matched to a gene: 16. Germline V gene data show CDR1 as LNHDA and CDR2 as SQIVND (reference sequence). The CDR3 is 15 amino acids. The CDR3: CAVTQGGAGSTEAFF. CDR3 bases: TGTGCCGTCACCCAAGGGGGCGCGGGGTCCACTGAAGCTTTCTTT.

This clone came up once. The gene calls are TRBV6-5 and TRBJ1-6, with a tentative D call TRBD1 (5 bases). V was shortened by 4 bases and J by 11 bases, with 12 bases between the two germline ends. CDR3 size: 13 residues. Germline values: CDR1 MNHEY, CDR2 SVGAGI. DNA of the CDR3: TGTGCCAGCAGTTTGGGCAGGGAGGCACCCCTCCACTTT. Translated: CASSLGREAPLHF.